These T cell receptor beta chains were read from a single sample in a study of blood T cell repertoires in COVID-19. Profiled with immunoSEQ multiplex PCR; TCRdb holds only in-frame clones, not every one. This table has over 250,000 clones, more than 85% appearing once. The specimen was peripheral blood. The origin of the receptors is a woman between 25 and 40 years old with COVID-19, enrolled during active disease. CDR3s include the opening cysteine and the closing phenylalanine or tryptophan. A D gene is named only where the DNA matches it firmly.

>TRBV24-1|NA|TRBJ2-2
TGTGCCACCAGTGATCCACCGTGGGGGGACACCGGGGAGCTGTTTTTT
CATSDPPWGDTGELFF
>TRBV4-2|NA|TRBJ1-1
TGTGCCAGCAGCCAAGTTGGGCAGGGGAACGCTGAAGCTTTCTTT
CASSQVGQGNAEAFF
>TRBV3-1/TRBV3-2|TRBD2|TRBJ2-1
TGTGCCAGCAGCCAAGAGGCGGCGGGAGCCCACAATGAGCAGTTCTTC
CASSQEAAGAHNEQFF
>TRBV5-1|NA|TRBJ2-1
TGCGCCAGCAGCTCGCAGACTCCTAGCTCCTACAATGAGCAGTTCTTC
CASSSQTPSSYNEQFF
>TRBV6-6|NA|TRBJ1-2
TGTGCCAGCAGTATGGGGGGAACCTATGGCTACACCTTC
CASSMGGTYGYTF
>TRBV12-3/TRBV12-4|NA|TRBJ2-7
TGTGCCAGCAGTTACAGCTACGAGCAGTACTTC
CASSYSYEQYF
>TRBV6-5|NA|TRBJ1-2
TGTGCCAGCACTCACTCCCTAATCCCGCTGAACTATGGCTACACCTTC
CASTHSLIPLNYGYTF
>TRBV19|TRBD1|TRBJ1-1
TGTGCCAGTAGTATCTTACCCGGACAGGTTGGAACTGAAGCTTTCTTT
CASSILPGQVGTEAFF
>TRBV5-1|NA|TRBJ1-2
TGCGCCAGCAGCTCAAGGACAGTCCAAGGTGGCTACACCTTC
CASSSRTVQGGYTF
>TRBV29-1|TRBD2|TRBJ2-7
TGCAGCGTTTCTAGCGGGAGTGTCGAGCAGTACTTC
CSVSSGSVEQYF
>TRBV19|NA|TRBJ1-5
TGTGCCAGTAGTATAGAACAGGGTCAGCCCCAGCATTTT
CASSIEQGQPQHF
>TRBV11-2|TRBD1|TRBJ1-2
TGTGCCAGCAGCTTAGGACAGGGGGCGCCTGGCTACACCTTC
CASSLGQGAPGYTF
>TRBV5-1|NA|TRBJ2-5
TGCGCCAGCAGTGCCCTTGTCACAAAAGAGACCCAGTACTTC
CASSALVTKETQYF
>TRBV5-1|NA|TRBJ1-2
TGCGCCAGCAGCGGAGCCCTCGGTCAGACCTATGGCTACACCTTC
CASSGALGQTYGYTF
>TRBV6-1|TRBD1|TRBJ1-1
TGTGCCAGCAGTGAAGGGGCAGGGGGCGACCTCACTGAAGCTTTCTTT
CASSEGAGGDLTEAFF
>TRBV28|NA|TRBJ2-1
TGTGCCAGCACCCTATTAGGCCCGGCGGGCAATGAGCAGTTCTTC
CASTLLGPAGNEQFF
>TRBV3-1/TRBV3-2|TRBD2|TRBJ2-1
TGTGCCAGCAGCCAATTCAGGGCTTGGACTAGCGGACACTACAATGAGCAGTTCTTC
CASSQFRAWTSGHYNEQFF
>TRBV27|NA|TRBJ2-7
TGTGCCAGCAGTTTAGGGCAGGGATTCTACGAGCAGTACTTC
CASSLGQGFYEQYF
>TRBV10-2|TRBD2|TRBJ2-3
TGCGCCAGCAGGGGACTAGCGGGAGGGGGCGCGAGCACAGATACGCAGTATTTT
CASRGLAGGGASTDTQYF
>TRBV9|TRBD1|TRBJ2-7
TGTGCCAGCAGCGTAGAAGACAGGGTAGTTGAGCAGTACTTC
CASSVEDRVVEQYF
>TRBV11-2|NA|TRBJ2-1
TGTGCCAGTGGTGACAGGAGCTCCTACAATGAGCAGTTCTTC
CASGDRSSYNEQFF
>TRBV3-1/TRBV3-2|TRBD2|TRBJ2-7
TGTGCCAGCAGCTCGGGACTAGCGGGAGGGCCTGTCGAGCAGTACTTC
CASSSGLAGGPVEQYF